The 23 T cell receptor beta chains in this list originate from one sample, sequenced in a study of T cells in Graves' hyperthyroidism and ophthalmopathy. Amplification yielded TCR beta CDR3 regions, with RNA transcripts as the source. Carried out on the TCR CDR3, a first-round RT-PCR used the HTBI primer set. MiXCR, applied by TCRdb to the multiplex PCR reads, yields one record per CDR3 protein. Among more than 350,000 distinct CDR3 sequences listed, about 16% were seen once. Sequencing was performed on blood. The receptors were sampled from a woman aged 55-69 years with Graves' ophthalmopathy.

This chain joins TRBV7-3 and TRBJ1-5, with D uncertain. The V gene's germline CDR1 is SGHTA and CDR2 FQGTGA. There are 15 residues in the CDR3. V was cut by 1 base and J by 2 bases, with 9 bases left in between. CDR3 coding DNA: TGTGCCAGCAGCTTAAGGCGGCGGGGCAATCAGCCCCAGCATTTT. Residues: CASSLRRRGNQPQHF.

This clonotype occurred a few times. The chain couples TRBV9 to TRBJ2-2; D uncertain. The CDR3 extends over 13 amino acids. Trimming left V 0 bases short and J 4 bases short, with 4 bases between. Germline-derived CDR1 and CDR2 are SGDLS and YYNGEE. The CDR3 here is CASSVGGTGELFF. The CDR3, as DNA: TGTGCCAGCAGCGTAGGGGGCACCGGGGAGCTGTTTTTT.

This clonotype appeared many times. V is TRBV29-1 and J is TRBJ2-5, with 12 bases aligning to TRBD1. The CDR3 contains 16 residues. Germline values: CDR1 SQVTM, CDR2 ANQGSEA. After removal of 4 bases from V and 1 base from J, the junction contained 7 bases not matched to a gene. CDR3 bases: TGCAGCGTTGGGGGCGGGACAGGGGGCGGCCAAGAGACCCAGTACTTC. This encodes CSVGGGTGGGQETQYF.

This clonotype was seen repeatedly, ten times or more. This chain connects TRBV7-8 to TRBJ2-1, with no clear D. Germline CDR1 reads SGHVS; CDR2 reads FQNEAQ. Trimming stripped 0 bases from V and 5 bases from J, with 17 bases between. This CDR3 is built from 17 residues. The CDR3 is CASSLARWIRNDNEQFF. CDR3 nucleotides: TGTGCCAGCAGCTTAGCGCGATGGATCCGTAATGACAATGAGCAGTTCTTC. Drawing the rest from reference TRBV7-8 and TRBJ2-1, the complete variable domain is GAGVSQSPRYKVAKRGQDVALRCDPISGHVSLFWYQQALGQGPEFLTYFQNEAQLDKSGLPSDRFFAERPEGSVSTLKIQRTQQEDSAVYLCASSLARWIRNDNEQFFGPGTRLTVL.

J is TRBJ2-7 and V is TRBV5-1, with 10 bases fitting TRBD2. With 4 bases clipped from V and 6 bases from J, the junction kept 7 bases outside the gene matches. The CDR3 is 14 amino acids. Germline V gene data show CDR1 as SGHRS and CDR2 as YFSETQ. The CDR3 protein is CASSASGRGTEQYF. CDR3 in DNA: TGCGCCAGCAGCGCTAGCGGGAGAGGCACCGAGCAGTACTTC. Drawing the rest from reference TRBV5-1 and TRBJ2-7, the complete variable domain is KAGVTQTPRYLIKTRGQQVTLSCSPISGHRSVSWYQQTPGQGLQFLFEYFSETQRNKGNFPGRFSGRQFSNSRSEMNVSTLELGDSALYLCASSASGRGTEQYFGPGTRLTVT.

The sample holds many counts of this clonotype. The chain carries TRBV20-1 and TRBJ2-3, with TRBD2 matching 13 bases. The CDR3 sequence is 22 residues long. The J segment lost 5 bases and the V segment lost 6 bases, leaving 29 bases of the junction unmatched. Germline lookup yields CDR1 DFQATT and CDR2 SNEGSKA (reference sequence). The DNA of the CDR3 is TGCAGTGCAAACGGCCACCCCTCCAGGGATGGGACTAGCGGGATAGCTTTAGATACGCAGTATTTT. Its translation is CSANGHPSRDGTSGIALDTQYF.

The rearrangement links TRBV6-4 to TRBJ1-2; possibly TRBD1 for D (5 bases). The CDR3 spans 11 residues. Germline-derived CDR1 and CDR2 are MRHNA and SNTAGT. V shed 4 bases and J shed 7 bases, with 7 bases lying between them. CDR3 DNA sequence: TGTGCCAGCAGTGCGGGGCTTGGCTACACCTTC. Its protein product is CASSAGLGYTF.

There are many counts of this clonotype. The chain uses TRBV5-1 and TRBJ2-6, with TRBD1 as a possible D gene (5 bases). The CDR3 is made up of 16 amino acids. Germline CDR1 SGHRS, CDR2 YFSETQ. V lost 0 bases, J lost 0 bases, and 7 bases lay in between. The CDR3 loop reads CASSLGRASGANVLTF. CDR3 in DNA: TGCGCCAGCAGCTTGGGCAGGGCCTCTGGGGCCAACGTCCTGACTTTC.

A few counts support this clonotype. An end of the junction does not agree with germline; a read error may underlie this. The gene calls are TRBV12-3 or TRBV12-4 and TRBJ1-2, with a tentative D call TRBD1 (5 bases). The CDR3 runs 13 residues. This CDR3 is CAGSLGVNYGYTF. In DNA, the CDR3 is TGTGCCGGCAGTTTAGGGGTGAACTATGGCTACACCTTC.

The chain carries TRBV18 and TRBJ1-1, with D unclear. V lost 5 bases and J lost 4, with 20 bases in between. The V gene's germline CDR1 is KGHSH and CDR2 LQKENI. There are 16 residues in the CDR3. The CDR3 nucleotides read TGTGCCAGCTCATCGTTAGACTCATCGGGAAGCACTGAAGCTTTCTTT. Amino acid sequence: CASSSLDSSGSTEAFF.

This clonotype has ten or more counts. The chain links TRBV28 to TRBJ2-3; no reliable D call. Germline V gene data show CDR1 as MDHEN and CDR2 as SYDVKM. V shed 6 bases and J shed 2 bases, with 15 bases lying between them. The CDR3 has 15 residues. This CDR3 is CASSLFGQDTDTQYF. Written as DNA, the CDR3 is TGTGCCAGCAGCCTCTTTGGCCAGGACACAGATACGCAGTATTTT.

A few counts support this clonotype. V usage is TRBV20-1 and J usage is TRBJ2-1; possibly TRBD1 for D (5 bases). Looked up from germline, CDR1 is DFQATT and CDR2 is SNEGSKA (reference sequence). The CDR3 is made up of 15 amino acids. V was cut by 1 base and J by 0 bases, with 10 bases left in between. The CDR3 DNA is TGCAGTGCTAGAGGGCAGGGCGGCTCCTACAATGAGCAGTTCTTC. It specifies CSARGQGGSYNEQFF.

About this clonotype: A much bigger clone sits one base away, suggesting this may be a read error. This chain links TRBV28 with TRBJ1-4; D is perhaps TRBD1 (6 bases). Trimming stripped 6 bases from V and 0 bases from J, with 20 bases between. CDR1 MDHEN and CDR2 SYDVKM come from the germline V gene. The CDR3 spans 18 residues. CDR3 residues: CASSSRRTGLPTNEKLFF. CDR3 DNA sequence: TGTGCCAGCAGCTCCCGTCGCACAGGGTTGCCAACTAATGAAAAACTGTTTTTT.

This clonotype was seen at least ten times. V and J are TRBV6-1 and TRBJ1-1; no clear D. The CDR3 sequence is 13 residues long. Germline V lookup: CDR1 MNHNS, CDR2 SASEGT. Trimming took 5 bases from V and 4 from J, leaving 11 bases between them. CDR3 region: CASSYGESTEAFF. The CDR3 DNA reads as TGTGCCAGCAGTTATGGGGAGAGCACTGAAGCTTTCTTT.

In regard to this clonotype: Sequence at one end of the junction differs from germline and may be a read error. The rearrangement joins TRBV20-1 to TRBJ2-7, with 15 bases lining up with TRBD2. CDR1 is DFQATT and CDR2 is SNEGSKA in the germline V gene (reference sequence). This CDR3 contains 17 residues. The CDR3 region is CSARSFGLAGGPYEQCF. The DNA of the CDR3 is TGCAGTGCTAGATCCTTTGGACTAGCGGGAGGGCCCTACGAGCAGTGCTTC.

As concerns this clonotype: The DNA is left out, because the CDR3 cannot be placed on it with certainty; the CDR3 is given as TCRdb lists it. V usage is TRBV2 and J usage is TRBJ2-5. The CDR3 region is 11 residues in length, termini included. Germline CDR1 is SNHLY and CDR2 is FYNNEI. The CDR3 sequence: CASSILETQYF.

This clonotype came up many times. The genes are TRBV28 and TRBJ2-7, with a weak D call TRBD1 (5 bases). Per the germline V gene, CDR1 is MDHEN and CDR2 is SYDVKM. There are 14 residues in the CDR3. V lost 6 bases, J lost 5 bases, and 17 bases lay in between. The CDR3 spells CASSPWVGADEQYF. The CDR3 coding sequence is TGTGCCAGCAGCCCCTGGGTAGGGGCAGACGAGCAGTACTTC.

The gene calls are TRBV24-1 and TRBJ2-2, with 8 bases that match TRBD2. In germline, CDR1 is KGHDR, CDR2 SFDVKD. The CDR3 is 17 residues long. Germline trimming cut 4 bases from V and 8 bases from J; bases unmatched to any gene: 14. The CDR3 spells CATSDPGLVASPGELFF. CDR3 in DNA: TGTGCCACCAGTGACCCGGGACTAGTCGCCTCCCCTGGGGAGCTGTTTTTT.

In its sample, this clonotype was seen many times. The genes are TRBV7-9 and TRBJ2-7; tentative D call: TRBD1 (5 bases). CDR1 and CDR2 (germline): SEHNR, FQNEAQ (reference sequence). This CDR3 contains 16 residues. Trimming left V 3 bases short and J 0 bases short, with 15 bases between. The CDR3 is CASSFAGSASSYEQYF. In DNA form, the CDR3 reads TGTGCCAGCAGCTTTGCAGGGTCGGCCTCCTCCTACGAGCAGTACTTC.

The rearrangement links TRBV5-1 to TRBJ2-1; D is unclear. The length of the CDR3 is 16 residues. Trimming removed 3 bases at V and 5 bases at J, with 18 bases between. Germline V gene sequence: CDR1 SGHRS, CDR2 YFSETQ. The CDR3 protein is CASSSLGEVAHNEQFF. CDR3 coding DNA: TGCGCCAGCAGCTCCCTCGGCGAGGTCGCTCACAATGAGCAGTTCTTC.

This clonotype came up many times. The chain couples TRBV7-8 to TRBJ2-3, with 9 bases fitting TRBD1. With V trimmed by 3 bases and J by 5 bases, 6 bases remained unmatched. This CDR3 has 15 residues. Per germline, CDR1 SGHVS and CDR2 FQNEAQ. The CDR3 region has the DNA TGTGCCAGCAGCTTGTCACAGGGGGCATTAGATACGCAGTATTTT. It yields the protein CASSLSQGALDTQYF.

This clonotype was recorded a few times. V is TRBV20-1 and J is TRBJ1-2, with D unresolved. The length of the CDR3 is 13 residues. V lost 5 bases and J 4 bases, leaving 14 bases between the germline ends. Germline V lookup: CDR1 DFQATT, CDR2 SNEGSKA (reference sequence). The CDR3 loop reads CSASLWGGYGYTF. The CDR3 DNA sequence: TGCAGTGCTTCCCTATGGGGAGGCTATGGCTACACCTTC.

There are a few counts of this clonotype. This rearrangement joins TRBV5-1 to TRBJ2-7; tentatively, D is TRBD1 (6 bases). Germline-derived CDR1 and CDR2 are SGHRS and YFSETQ. The V and J ends lost 0 bases and 6 bases respectively, with 10 bases between them. The CDR3 loop spans 13 amino acids. The CDR3 protein is CASSLARGSEQYF. In nucleotides, the CDR3 is TGCGCCAGCAGCTTGGCCAGGGGTAGCGAGCAGTACTTC.